A single sample gave rise to the 11 T cell receptor beta chains below, sequenced in a study of Ad26.COV2.S vaccination and SARS-CoV-2 variants. Data came from immunoSEQ multiplex PCR; TCRdb stores just in-frame clones and leaves some out. The sample includes hundreds of thousands of clones, about 88% of them seen just once. Indicated treatment: 15 to 20 received Ad26.COV2.S at low or high dose, single or two shots; about 5 received placebo; per-sample allocation not given. Collection of samples fell on day 63 after the first vaccine or placebo injection. This specimen was peripheral blood, taken in a trial of Ad26.COV2.S vaccine versus placebo. These receptors came from a person aged 18-60 years who received the Ad26.COV2.S COVID-19 vaccine or a placebo.

The J gene is TRBJ2-1, the V gene TRBV19; 7 positions agree with TRBD2. The ends lost 6 bases at V and 1 base at J; junction bases unmatched: 6. Germline assignment: CDR1 LNHDA and CDR2 SQIVND (reference sequence). The CDR3 consists of 15 residues. The CDR3 loop reads CASRYTGGSYNEQFF. CDR3 bases: TGTGCCAGTAGGTATACGGGGGGTTCCTACAATGAGCAGTTCTTC. The complete variable domain, with remaining parts taken from reference TRBV19 and TRBJ2-1, reads DGGITQSPKYLFRKEGQNVTLSCEQNLNHDAMYWYRQDPGQGLRLIYYSQIVNDFQKGDIAEGYSVSREKKESFPLTVTSAQKNPTAFYLCASRYTGGSYNEQFFGPGTRLTVL.

The chain combines TRBV5-1 with TRBJ2-1; TRBD2 agrees at 9 bases. Trimming removed 0 bases from V and 4 bases from J; junction bases left unmatched: 8. Per germline, CDR1 SGHRS and CDR2 YFSETQ. This CDR3 is built from 17 residues. The CDR3 region is CASSLANLAGLYNEQFF. The CDR3 DNA sequence: TGCGCCAGCAGCTTGGCTAATCTAGCGGGATTATACAATGAGCAGTTCTTC.

The J gene is TRBJ2-7, the V gene TRBV6-2 or TRBV6-3, with D possibly matching TRBD1 (5 bases). Trimming cost V 3 bases and J 4 bases, with 13 bases left between them. The CDR3 has 14 residues. CDR1 is MNHEY, CDR2 SVGEGT, per germline. CDR3 amino acids: CASSYPTGAYEQYF. The CDR3 DNA reads TGTGCCAGCAGTTATCCCACTGGGGCGTACGAGCAGTACTTC.

This clone has just a few counts. V and J are TRBV2 and TRBJ1-6, with 8 bases identical to TRBD1. V lost 6 bases to trimming and J lost 7 bases; unmatched junction nucleotides: 8. CDR1 and CDR2 from the germline V gene are SNHLY and FYNNEI. The CDR3 loop spans 15 amino acids. The CDR3 DNA reads TGTGCCAGCAGGAGGACAGGGTCGGGAAATTCACCCCTCCACTTT. It codes for CASRRTGSGNSPLHF. Variable domain in full (rest from reference TRBV2 and TRBJ1-6): EPEVTQTPSHQVTQMGQEVILRCVPISNHLYFYWYRQILGQKVEFLVSFYNNEISEKSEIFDDQFSVERPDGSNFTLKIRSTKLEDSAMYFCASRRTGSGNSPLHFGNGTRLTVT.

The rearrangement links TRBV5-1 to TRBJ2-5; 8 bases align to TRBD2. Per the germline V gene, CDR1 is SGHRS and CDR2 is YFSETQ. The CDR3 loop spans 16 amino acids. The V gene end was trimmed by 0 bases and the J gene end by 4 bases; junction bases not matched to a gene: 8. CDR3 residues: CASSLALAGGVETQYF. CDR3 bases: TGCGCCAGCAGCTTGGCCTTGGCGGGGGGTGTAGAGACCCAGTACTTC.

The CDR3 region is CASSMKSDNYGYTF. The DNA of the CDR3 is TGTGCCAGTAGTATGAAGTCGGATAACTATGGCTACACCTTC. The rearrangement joins TRBV19 to TRBJ1-2, with unresolved D. CDR1 and CDR2 from the germline V gene are LNHDA and SQIVND (reference sequence). Trimming stripped 3 bases from V and 1 base from J, with 9 bases between. This CDR3 contains 14 residues.

This clone has just one count. The chain carries TRBV4-3 and TRBJ2-3, with 9 nucleotides matching TRBD2. The CDR3 totals 14 residues. The V and J ends lost 3 bases and 6 bases, in that order; junction bases with no gene match: 4. Germline V gene sequence: CDR1 LGHNA, CDR2 YSLEER. The CDR3: CASSQWTSADTQYF. The CDR3 coding sequence is TGCGCCAGCAGCCAGTGGACTAGCGCTGATACGCAGTATTTT.

The chain links TRBV5-4 to TRBJ1-2, with D uncertain. Per germline, CDR1 SGHNT and CDR2 YYREEE (reference sequence). Trimming shortened V by 8 bases and J by 8 bases, and 13 bases separated the two germline ends. The CDR3 has 11 residues. The CDR3 nucleotides are TGTGCCAGTTCTAGGGATCTAGGCTACACCTTC. It yields the protein CASSRDLGYTF.

The chain recombines TRBV28 with TRBJ2-5; D could derive from TRBD1 or TRBD2 (5 bases each). Germline lookup yields CDR1 MDHEN and CDR2 SYDVKM. The CDR3 covers 13 residues. Trimming took off 3 bases at V and 7 bases at J, with 12 bases between the two ends. DNA of the CDR3: TGTGCCAGCAGTTTCCAGGGCCGGGGGACCCAGTACTTC. Its protein product is CASSFQGRGTQYF.

This clone was counted a few times. The chain links TRBV18 to TRBJ1-4, with D tentatively TRBD1 (5 bases). Trimming removed 2 bases from V and 5 bases from J, with 15 bases in between. Germline CDR1 and CDR2: KGHSH and LQKENI. The CDR3 runs 16 residues. CDR3: CASSPNRGDSNEKLFF. The CDR3, as DNA: TGTGCCAGCTCACCAAATCGAGGGGATTCGAATGAAAAACTGTTTTTT.

The genes are TRBV12-2 and TRBJ2-7; the listed D gene, TRBD1, was not tested against the DNA. TRBV12-2 is shown as a pseudogene. The CDR3 consists of 17 residues. CDR3 sequence: CASRLATLQGVSYEQYF. In DNA form, the CDR3 reads TGTGCAAGTCGCTTAGCAACCCTCCAGGGGGTCTCCTACGAGCAGTACTTC.